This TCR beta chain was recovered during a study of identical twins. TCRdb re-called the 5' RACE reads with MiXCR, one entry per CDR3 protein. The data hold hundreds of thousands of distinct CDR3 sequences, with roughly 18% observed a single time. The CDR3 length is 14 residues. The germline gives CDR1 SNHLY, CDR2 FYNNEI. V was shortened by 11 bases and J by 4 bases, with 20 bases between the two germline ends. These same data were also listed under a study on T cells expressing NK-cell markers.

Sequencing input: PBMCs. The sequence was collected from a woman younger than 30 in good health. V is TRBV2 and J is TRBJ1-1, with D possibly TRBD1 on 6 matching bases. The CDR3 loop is CAWRRTAGSTEAFF. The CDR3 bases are TGTGCCTGGCGTCGGACAGCTGGAAGCACTGAAGCTTTCTTT.